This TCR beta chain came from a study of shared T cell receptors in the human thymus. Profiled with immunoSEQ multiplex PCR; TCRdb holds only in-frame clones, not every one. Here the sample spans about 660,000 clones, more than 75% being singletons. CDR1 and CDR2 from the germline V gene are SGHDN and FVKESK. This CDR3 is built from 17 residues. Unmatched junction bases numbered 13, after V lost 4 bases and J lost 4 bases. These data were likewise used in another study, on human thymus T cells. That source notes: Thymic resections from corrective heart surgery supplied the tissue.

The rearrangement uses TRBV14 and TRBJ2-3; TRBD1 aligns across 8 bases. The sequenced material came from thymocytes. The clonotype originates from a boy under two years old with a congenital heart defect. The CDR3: CASSLLPRTGIPDTQYF. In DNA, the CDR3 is TGTGCCAGCAGCCTACTACCACGGACAGGGATTCCAGATACGCAGTATTTT.